These 18 T cell receptor beta chains came from one sample sequenced in a study of blood T cell repertoires in COVID-19. Sequencing was performed with immunoSEQ multiplex PCR; in TCRdb, only in-frame clones are kept and a portion is missing. The data show 150,000 to 200,000 clones, about 93% seen once. The sample consisted of peripheral blood. Source of these receptors: a woman in her forties or fifties with acute or convalescent COVID-19.

The chain's CDR3 is CASSPSAGITDTQYF. The CDR3 DNA reads TGTGCCAGCTCACCATCGGCGGGGATCACAGATACGCAGTATTTT. The chain links TRBV18 to TRBJ2-3; tentatively, D is TRBD2 (6 bases). In germline, CDR1 is KGHSH, CDR2 LQKENI. The CDR3 covers 15 residues. Trimming left V 2 bases short and J 2 bases short, with 11 bases between.

The chain couples TRBV29-1 to TRBJ2-7; perhaps TRBD1 as D (6 bases). The CDR3 is made up of 11 amino acids. Germline CDR1 and CDR2: SQVTM and ANQGSEA. Trimming left V 7 bases short and J 4 bases short, with 11 bases between. The CDR3 bases are TGCAGCGCCCAAGGGGGATACGAGCAGTACTTC. It is translated as CSAQGGYEQYF.

This chain connects TRBV11-3 to TRBJ2-5, with 7 bases fitting TRBD2. V shed 4 bases and J 4 bases; nucleotides not matched to a gene: 6. CDR3 length: 14 residues. Germline V CDR1 and CDR2: SGHNT, YENEEA. The CDR3 bases are TGTGCCAGCAGCTCAAGCGGGGATAGAGAGACCCAGTACTTC. The encoded protein is CASSSSGDRETQYF.

This clone was seen only once. The gene calls are TRBV27 and TRBJ2-1; 14 bases fit TRBD2. Germline-derived CDR1 and CDR2 are MNHEY and SMNVEV (reference sequence). The CDR3 sequence is 18 residues long. With V trimmed by 9 bases and J by 7 bases, 17 bases remained unmatched. CDR3 residues: CASSKTSGGVPGRNEQFF. The CDR3 nucleotides are TGTGCCAGTTCTAAGACTAGCGGGGGGGTTCCGGGTCGGAATGAGCAGTTCTTC.

The gene calls are TRBV4-1 and TRBJ2-2; a weak D match, TRBD2 (7 bases). V gave up 2 bases and J gave up 5 bases, with 21 bases separating them. Germline V CDR1 and CDR2: MGHRA, YSYEKL. The CDR3 is 18 amino acids. CDR3 nucleotide sequence: TGCGCCAGCAGCCAACACCCAAGGGGGGGGCCGGGTACCGGGGAGCTGTTTTTT. Its protein product is CASSQHPRGGPGTGELFF.

The rearrangement uses TRBV10-3 and TRBJ1-1; 10 bases align to TRBD1. Germline V gives CDR1 ENHRY, CDR2 SYGVKD. J was trimmed by 5 bases and V by 2 bases; bases with no gene match: 2. The CDR3 contains 14 residues. The CDR3 region has the DNA TGTGCCATCAGTGAGGGGGACAGGGGAACTGAAGCTTTCTTT. Translating gives CAISEGDRGTEAFF.

The DNA of the CDR3 is TGTGCCACCAGTGATGCCCCGGGTGATCAGCCCCAGCATTTT. It encodes CATSDAPGDQPQHF. The chain is built from TRBV24-1 and TRBJ1-5; unclear D gene. CDR3 length: 14 amino acids. The V end lost 3 bases, the J end lost 5 bases, and 10 bases lay between the germline ends. The germline V gene encodes CDR1 KGHDR and CDR2 SFDVKD.

In regard to this clone: Other DNA sequences in the same sample also yield this CDR3. The chain uses TRBV19 and TRBJ2-7, with TRBD1 as a possible D gene (5 bases). The V end lost 3 bases, the J end lost 4 bases, and 10 bases lay between the germline ends. The CDR3 is made up of 13 amino acids. Germline CDR1 is LNHDA and CDR2 is SQIVND (reference sequence). The DNA of the CDR3 is TGTGCCAGTAGTATCGGGCAGGGTTACGAGCAGTACTTC. The encoded protein is CASSIGQGYEQYF.

The genes are TRBV29-1 and TRBJ1-1; D is unresolved. V was clipped by 3 bases and J by 0 bases, with 5 bases between them. The germline CDR1 and CDR2 sequences are SQVTM and ANQGSEA. CDR3 size: 12 residues. In DNA form, the CDR3 reads TGCAGCGTTGAGGAGATGAACACTGAAGCTTTCTTT. Its translation is CSVEEMNTEAFF.

This sequence joins TRBV10-3 and TRBJ1-5; tentatively, D is TRBD1 (6 bases). V lost 10 bases and J 3 bases, leaving 16 bases between the germline ends. Germline CDR1 and CDR2: ENHRY and SYGVKD. There are 14 residues in the CDR3. Written as DNA, the CDR3 is TGTGCCACGACTTCACAGGGAGACAATCAGCCCCAGCATTTT. It codes for CATTSQGDNQPQHF.

This clone appeared a single time. The V gene is TRBV28, the J gene TRBJ2-2; D unresolved. Germline lookup yields CDR1 MDHEN and CDR2 SYDVKM. Trimming stripped 5 bases from V and 3 bases from J, with 7 bases between. This CDR3 contains 13 residues. The CDR3 is CASSLEDTGELFF. Written as DNA, the CDR3 is TGTGCCAGCAGTCTAGAAGACACCGGGGAGCTGTTTTTT.

The gene calls are TRBV30 and TRBJ1-2; tentatively, D is TRBD1 (5 bases). The V gene's germline CDR1 is GTSNPN and CDR2 SVGIG (reference sequence). Trimming removed 2 bases from V and 8 bases from J, with 15 bases in between. The CDR3 runs to 13 residues. CDR3 nucleotides: TGTGCCTGGAGTAGTTCAGGGTCCTACGGCTACACCTTC. It yields the protein CAWSSSGSYGYTF.

CDR3 amino acids: CATSTLDSPLHF. CDR3 bases: TGTGCCACCAGCACACTAGACTCACCCCTCCACTTT. The rearrangement links TRBV15 to TRBJ1-6; D ambiguous. CDR3 length: 12 amino acids. Germline-derived CDR1 and CDR2 are LNHNV and YYDKDF (reference sequence). The V and J ends lost 4 bases and 10 bases respectively, with 8 bases between them.

The V gene is TRBV5-6, the J gene TRBJ2-7; 9 bases match TRBD1. V was clipped by 6 bases and J by 5 bases; unmatched bases: 6. The CDR3 has 13 amino acids. Germline CDR1 reads SGHDT; CDR2 reads YYEEEE. DNA of the CDR3: TGTGCCAGCAAGGGACAGGGTATAAACGAGCAGTACTTC. Its translation is CASKGQGINEQYF.

The rearrangement uses TRBV5-1 and TRBJ1-6, with TRBD1 as a possible D gene (5 bases). CDR3 length equals 16 residues. The ends were cut back, 0 bases at V and 6 bases at J, with 13 bases in the middle. CDR1 is SGHRS, CDR2 YFSETQ, per germline. The CDR3 coding sequence is TGCGCCAGCAGCTTGGAACCAGGGTCGGGTAATTCACCCCTCCACTTT. Protein sequence: CASSLEPGSGNSPLHF.

V gene TRBV19 combines with J gene TRBJ1-1, with D unclear. CDR1 LNHDA and CDR2 SQIVND come from the germline V gene (reference sequence). The CDR3 sequence is 15 residues long. V dropped 3 bases and J dropped 3 bases, with 14 bases sitting between them. CDR3 in DNA: TGTGCCAGTAGTATGGGTCCGAGCGTGTACACTGAAGCTTTCTTT. It encodes CASSMGPSVYTEAFF.

The chain employs TRBV2 and TRBJ1-4, with TRBD1 as a possible D gene (6 bases). CDR3 length: 13 amino acids. From germline, CDR1 is SNHLY and CDR2 FYNNEI. V lost 6 bases and J lost 4, with 9 bases in between. Here the CDR3 DNA reads TGTGCCAGCAGCCCGGACAGTAATGAAAAACTGTTTTTT. This translates into CASSPDSNEKLFF.

The chain uses TRBV7-9 and TRBJ1-2; weak D call: TRBD1 (5 bases). CDR1 SEHNR and CDR2 FQNEAQ come from the germline V gene (reference sequence). There are 15 residues in the CDR3. V was clipped by 1 base and J by 4 bases, with 13 bases between them. The CDR3 region is CASSLGTGGGYGYTF. The DNA of the CDR3 is TGTGCCAGCAGCTTAGGAACTGGGGGAGGCTATGGCTACACCTTC.